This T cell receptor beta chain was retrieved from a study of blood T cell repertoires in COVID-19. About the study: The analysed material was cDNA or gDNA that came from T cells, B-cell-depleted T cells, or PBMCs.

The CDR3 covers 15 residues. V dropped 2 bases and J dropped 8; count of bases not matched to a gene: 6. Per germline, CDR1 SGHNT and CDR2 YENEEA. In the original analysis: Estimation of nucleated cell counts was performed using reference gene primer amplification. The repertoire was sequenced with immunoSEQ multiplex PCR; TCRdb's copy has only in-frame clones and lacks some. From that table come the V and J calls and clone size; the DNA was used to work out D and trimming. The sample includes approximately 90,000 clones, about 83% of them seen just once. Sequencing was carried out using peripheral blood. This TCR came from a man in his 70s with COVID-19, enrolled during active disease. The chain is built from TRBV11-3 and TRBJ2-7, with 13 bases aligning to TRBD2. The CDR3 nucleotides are TGTGCCAGCAGCTTATCCGGGACTAGCGGGGAGAAGCAGTACTTC. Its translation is CASSLSGTSGEKQYF.